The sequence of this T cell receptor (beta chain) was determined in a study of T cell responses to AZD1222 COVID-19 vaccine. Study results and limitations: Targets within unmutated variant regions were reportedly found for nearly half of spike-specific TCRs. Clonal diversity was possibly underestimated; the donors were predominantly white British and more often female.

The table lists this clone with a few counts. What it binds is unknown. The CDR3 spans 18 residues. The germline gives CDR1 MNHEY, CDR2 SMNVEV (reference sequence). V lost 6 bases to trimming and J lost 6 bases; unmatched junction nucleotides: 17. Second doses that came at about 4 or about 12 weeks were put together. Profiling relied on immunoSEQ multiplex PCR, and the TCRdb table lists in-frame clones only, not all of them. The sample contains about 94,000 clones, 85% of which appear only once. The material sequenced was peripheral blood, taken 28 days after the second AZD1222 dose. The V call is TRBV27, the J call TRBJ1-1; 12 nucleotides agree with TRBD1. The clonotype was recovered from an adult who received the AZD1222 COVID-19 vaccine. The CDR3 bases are TGTGCCAGCAGCCAGGCCCGGGACAGGGGGCGGGATGGCTCTGAAGCTTTCTTT. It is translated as CASSQARDRGRDGSEAFF.